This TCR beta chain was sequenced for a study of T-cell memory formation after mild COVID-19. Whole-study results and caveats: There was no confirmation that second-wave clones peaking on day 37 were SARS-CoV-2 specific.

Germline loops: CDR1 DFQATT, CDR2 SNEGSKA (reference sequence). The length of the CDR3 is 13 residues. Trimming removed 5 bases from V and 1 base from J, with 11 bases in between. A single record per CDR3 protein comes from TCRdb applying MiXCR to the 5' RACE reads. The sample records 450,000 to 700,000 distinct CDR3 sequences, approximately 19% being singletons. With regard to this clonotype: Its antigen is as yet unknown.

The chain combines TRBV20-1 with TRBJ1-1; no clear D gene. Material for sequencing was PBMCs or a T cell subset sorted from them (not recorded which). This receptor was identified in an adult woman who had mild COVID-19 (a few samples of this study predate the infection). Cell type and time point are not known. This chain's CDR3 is CSAPLSGNTEAFF. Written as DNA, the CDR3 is TGCAGTGCTCCCTTGAGTGGGAACACTGAAGCTTTCTTT.